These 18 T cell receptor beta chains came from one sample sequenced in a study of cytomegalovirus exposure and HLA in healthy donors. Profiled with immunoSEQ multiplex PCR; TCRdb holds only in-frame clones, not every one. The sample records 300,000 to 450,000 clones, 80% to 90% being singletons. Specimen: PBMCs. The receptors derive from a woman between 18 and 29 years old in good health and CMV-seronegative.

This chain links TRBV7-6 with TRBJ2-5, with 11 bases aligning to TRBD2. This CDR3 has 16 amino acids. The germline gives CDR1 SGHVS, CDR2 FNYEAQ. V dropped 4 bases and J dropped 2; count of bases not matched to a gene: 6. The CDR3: CASSSGVAGGQETQYF. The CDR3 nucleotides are TGTGCCAGCAGCTCCGGGGTAGCGGGGGGGCAAGAGACCCAGTACTTC.

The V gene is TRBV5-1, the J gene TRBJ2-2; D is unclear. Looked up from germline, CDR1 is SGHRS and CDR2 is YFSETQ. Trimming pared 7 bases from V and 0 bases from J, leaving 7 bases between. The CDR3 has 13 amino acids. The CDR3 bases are TGCGCCAGCGCTGGCACGAACACCGGGGAGCTGTTTTTT. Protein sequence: CASAGTNTGELFF.

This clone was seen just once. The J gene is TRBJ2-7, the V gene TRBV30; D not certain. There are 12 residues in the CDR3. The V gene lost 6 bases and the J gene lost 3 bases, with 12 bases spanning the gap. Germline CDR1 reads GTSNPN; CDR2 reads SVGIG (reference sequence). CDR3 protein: CACQSVDYEQYF. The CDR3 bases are TGTGCCTGCCAATCGGTCGACTACGAGCAGTACTTC.

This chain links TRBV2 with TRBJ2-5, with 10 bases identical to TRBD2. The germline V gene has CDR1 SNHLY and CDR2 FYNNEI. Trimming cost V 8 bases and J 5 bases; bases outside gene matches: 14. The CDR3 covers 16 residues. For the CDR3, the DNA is TGTGCCAGCGCCCTTACGGCTAGCGGGAGTGGTGAGACCCAGTACTTC. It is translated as CASALTASGSGETQYF.

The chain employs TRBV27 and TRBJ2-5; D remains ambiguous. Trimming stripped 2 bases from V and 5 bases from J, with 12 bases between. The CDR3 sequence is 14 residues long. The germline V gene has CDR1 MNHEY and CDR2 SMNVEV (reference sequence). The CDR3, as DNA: TGTGCCAGCAGTTTAGGTGTTAGAGAGGAGACCCAGTACTTC. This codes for CASSLGVREETQYF.

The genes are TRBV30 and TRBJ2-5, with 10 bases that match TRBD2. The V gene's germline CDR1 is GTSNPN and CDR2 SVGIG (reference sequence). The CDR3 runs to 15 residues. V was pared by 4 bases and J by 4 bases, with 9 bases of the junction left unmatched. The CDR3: CAWTTSGTSVETQYF. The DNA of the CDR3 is TGTGCCTGGACCACATCCGGGACTAGCGTAGAGACCCAGTACTTC.

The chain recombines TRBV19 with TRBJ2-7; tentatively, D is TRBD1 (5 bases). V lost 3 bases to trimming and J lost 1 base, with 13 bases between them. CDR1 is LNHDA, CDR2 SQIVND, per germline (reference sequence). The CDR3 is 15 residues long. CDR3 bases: TGTGCCAGTAGTATTGGAGCAGGGTGGTCCTACGAGCAGTACTTC. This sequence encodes CASSIGAGWSYEQYF.

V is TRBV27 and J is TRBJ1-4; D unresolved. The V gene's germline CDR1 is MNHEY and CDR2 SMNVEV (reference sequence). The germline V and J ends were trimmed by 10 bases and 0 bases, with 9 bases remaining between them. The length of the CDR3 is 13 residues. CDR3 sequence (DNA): TGTGCCACCGCCGGGACAACTAATGAAAAACTGTTTTTT. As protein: CATAGTTNEKLFF.

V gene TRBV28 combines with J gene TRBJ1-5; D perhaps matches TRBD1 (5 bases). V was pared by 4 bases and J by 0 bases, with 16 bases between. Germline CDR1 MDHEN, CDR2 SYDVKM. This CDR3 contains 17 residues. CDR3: CASSSLGHHYSNQPQHF. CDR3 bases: TGTGCCAGCAGTTCTCTAGGACACCATTATAGCAATCAGCCCCAGCATTTT.

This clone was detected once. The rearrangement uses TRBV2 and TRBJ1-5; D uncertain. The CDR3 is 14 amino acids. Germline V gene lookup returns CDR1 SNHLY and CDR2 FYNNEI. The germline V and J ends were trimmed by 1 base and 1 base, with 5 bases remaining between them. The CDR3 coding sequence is TGTGCCAGCAGTGAAGGAGTAAGCAATCAGCCCCAGCATTTT. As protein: CASSEGVSNQPQHF.

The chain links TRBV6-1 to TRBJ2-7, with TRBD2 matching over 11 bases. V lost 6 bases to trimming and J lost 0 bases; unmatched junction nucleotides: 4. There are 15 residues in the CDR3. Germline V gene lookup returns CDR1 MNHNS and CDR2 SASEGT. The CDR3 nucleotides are TGTGCCAGCAGACGACTAGCGGGGAGCTCCTACGAGCAGTACTTC. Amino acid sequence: CASRRLAGSSYEQYF.

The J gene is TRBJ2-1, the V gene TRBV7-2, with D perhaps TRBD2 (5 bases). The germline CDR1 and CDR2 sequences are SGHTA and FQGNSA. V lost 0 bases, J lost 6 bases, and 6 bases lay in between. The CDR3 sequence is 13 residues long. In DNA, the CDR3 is TGTGCCAGCAGCTTAGCGAGGGTCAATGAGCAGTTCTTC. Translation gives CASSLARVNEQFF.

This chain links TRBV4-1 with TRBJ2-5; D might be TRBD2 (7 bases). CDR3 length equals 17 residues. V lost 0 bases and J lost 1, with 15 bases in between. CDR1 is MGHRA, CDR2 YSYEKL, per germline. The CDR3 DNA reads TGCGCCAGCAGCCAAGATTCCGCGGGGGCCCTCCAAGAGACCCAGTACTTC. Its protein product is CASSQDSAGALQETQYF.

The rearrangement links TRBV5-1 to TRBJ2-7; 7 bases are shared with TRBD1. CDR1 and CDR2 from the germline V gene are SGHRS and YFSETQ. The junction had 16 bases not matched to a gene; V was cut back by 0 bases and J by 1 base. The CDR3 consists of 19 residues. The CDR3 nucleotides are TGCGCCAGCAGCTTGGCATACGTAGGCAGGGGGATCCCGTCCTACGAGCAGTACTTC. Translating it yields CASSLAYVGRGIPSYEQYF.

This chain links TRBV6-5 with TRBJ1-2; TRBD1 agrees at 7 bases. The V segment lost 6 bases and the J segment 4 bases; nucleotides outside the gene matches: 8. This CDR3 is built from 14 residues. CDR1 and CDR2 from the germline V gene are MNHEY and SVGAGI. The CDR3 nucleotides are TGTGCCAGCAGCGACAGGGATATCGGCTATGGCTACACCTTC. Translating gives CASSDRDIGYGYTF.

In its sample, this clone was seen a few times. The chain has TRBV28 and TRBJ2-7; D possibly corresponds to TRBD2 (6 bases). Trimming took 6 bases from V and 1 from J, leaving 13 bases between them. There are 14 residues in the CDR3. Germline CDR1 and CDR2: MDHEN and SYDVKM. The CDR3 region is CASSNVGGSYEQYF. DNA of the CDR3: TGTGCCAGCAGCAACGTGGGGGGATCCTACGAGCAGTACTTC.

The CDR3 is CASSPGLPAQPQHF. CDR3 coding DNA: TGTGCCAGCAGCCCGGGACTCCCTGCGCAGCCCCAGCATTTT. This chain connects TRBV27 to TRBJ1-5; TRBD1 is a possible D gene (5 bases). The CDR3 contains 14 residues. CDR1 and CDR2 from the germline V gene are MNHEY and SMNVEV (reference sequence). Between the trimmed V and J ends, which lost 6 bases and 7 bases, there was a span of 16 bases.

CDR3 amino acids: CASSRHTSVNEQFF. CDR3 coding DNA: TGTGCCAGCAGCCGTCATACTTCCGTCAATGAGCAGTTCTTC. The V gene is TRBV5-8, the J gene TRBJ2-1, with D unclear. V was clipped by 4 bases and J by 6 bases, with 14 bases between them. The CDR3 runs to 14 residues. Germline V gene sequence: CDR1 SGHTS, CDR2 YDEGEE.